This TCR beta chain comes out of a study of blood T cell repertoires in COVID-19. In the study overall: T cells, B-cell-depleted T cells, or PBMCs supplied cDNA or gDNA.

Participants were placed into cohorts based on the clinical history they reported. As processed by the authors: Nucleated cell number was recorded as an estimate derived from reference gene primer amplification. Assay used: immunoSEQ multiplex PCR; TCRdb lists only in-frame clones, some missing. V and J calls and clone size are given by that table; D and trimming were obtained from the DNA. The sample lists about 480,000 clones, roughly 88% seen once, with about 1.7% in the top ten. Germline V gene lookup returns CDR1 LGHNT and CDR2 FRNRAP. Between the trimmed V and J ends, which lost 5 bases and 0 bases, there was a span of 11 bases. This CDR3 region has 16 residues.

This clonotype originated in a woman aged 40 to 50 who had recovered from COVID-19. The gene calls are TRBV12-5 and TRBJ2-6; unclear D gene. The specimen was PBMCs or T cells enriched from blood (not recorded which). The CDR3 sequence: CASGLIISSGANVLTF. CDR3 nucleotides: TGTGCTAGTGGTCTAATAATTAGCTCTGGGGCCAACGTCCTGACTTTC. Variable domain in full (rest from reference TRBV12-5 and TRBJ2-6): DARVTQTPRHKVTEMGQEVTMRCQPILGHNTVFWYRQTMMQGLELLAYFRNRAPLDDSGMPKDRFSAEMPDATLATLKIQPSEPRDSAVYFCASGLIISSGANVLTFGAGSRLTVL.